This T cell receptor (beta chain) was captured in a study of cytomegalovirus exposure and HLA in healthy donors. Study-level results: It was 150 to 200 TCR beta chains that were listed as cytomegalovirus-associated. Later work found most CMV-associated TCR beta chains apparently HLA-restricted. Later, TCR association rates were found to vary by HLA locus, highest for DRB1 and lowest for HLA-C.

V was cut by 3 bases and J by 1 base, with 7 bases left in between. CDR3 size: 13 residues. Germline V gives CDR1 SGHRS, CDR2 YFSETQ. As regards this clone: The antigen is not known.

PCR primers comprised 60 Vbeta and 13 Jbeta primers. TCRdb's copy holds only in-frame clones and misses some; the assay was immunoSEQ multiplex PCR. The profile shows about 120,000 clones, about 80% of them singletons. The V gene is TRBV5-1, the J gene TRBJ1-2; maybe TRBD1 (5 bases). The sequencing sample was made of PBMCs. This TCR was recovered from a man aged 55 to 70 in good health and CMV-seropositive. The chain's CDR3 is CASSSRDNYGYTF. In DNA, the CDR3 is TGCGCCAGCAGCTCCAGGGATAACTATGGCTACACCTTC.